Sequencing of this T cell receptor beta chain was carried out in a study of post-analysis software for immune sequencing data. Study summary: As for disease course, relapsing-remitting, secondary progressive and progressive-relapsing multiple sclerosis were all included. Notes on the study in general: Normalized Chao1 diversity in multiple sclerosis patients fell significantly below that of controls. Patients carried four or five TRBV segments more frequently than controls did, and TRBV5-6, TRBV5-1 and TRBV20-1 were among them.

Carried by the TCR beta cDNA libraries were unique molecular identifiers. With roughly 0.95 to 11 million T cells as the source, 540,000 or so cDNA molecules resulted. TCRdb re-called the PCR reads with MiXCR, one entry per CDR3 protein. The sample has some 690,000 distinct CDR3 sequences, around 27% seen once; the top ten hold roughly 0.53%. This clonotype was seen only a few times. As yet, its antigen is unknown. Its ends do not fully match the called genes, so a read error is possible. From germline, CDR1 is SGHRS and CDR2 YFSETQ. The CDR3 loop spans 14 amino acids. This TCR came from a girl between 5 and 17 years old with multiple sclerosis. The sequencing sample was made of blood. V gene TRBV5-1 combines with J gene TRBJ1-1; perhaps TRBD1 as D (6 bases). The chain's CDR3 is CASSLEGGNTEAFF. Written as DNA, the CDR3 is TGTGCCAGCAGTTTAGAAGGGGGGAACACTGAAGCTTTCTTT.